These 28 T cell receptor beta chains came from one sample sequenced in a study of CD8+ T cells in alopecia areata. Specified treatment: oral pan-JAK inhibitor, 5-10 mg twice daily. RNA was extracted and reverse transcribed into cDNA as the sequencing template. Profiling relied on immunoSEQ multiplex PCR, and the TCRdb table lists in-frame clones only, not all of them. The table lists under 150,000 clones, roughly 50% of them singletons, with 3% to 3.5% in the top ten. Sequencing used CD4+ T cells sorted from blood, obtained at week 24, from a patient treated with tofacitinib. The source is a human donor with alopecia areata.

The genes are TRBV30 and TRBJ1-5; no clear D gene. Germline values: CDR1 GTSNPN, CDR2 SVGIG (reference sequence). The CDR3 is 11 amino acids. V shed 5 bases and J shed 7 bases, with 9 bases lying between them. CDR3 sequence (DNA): TGTGCCTGGGGGTTGGGACAGCCCCAGCATTTT. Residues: CAWGLGQPQHF.

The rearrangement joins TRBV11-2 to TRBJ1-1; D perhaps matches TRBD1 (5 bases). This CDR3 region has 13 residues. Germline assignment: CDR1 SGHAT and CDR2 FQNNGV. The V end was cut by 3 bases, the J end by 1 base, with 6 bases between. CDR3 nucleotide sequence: TGTGCCAGCAGCTTTGACAGGAACACTGAAGCTTTCTTT. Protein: CASSFDRNTEAFF.

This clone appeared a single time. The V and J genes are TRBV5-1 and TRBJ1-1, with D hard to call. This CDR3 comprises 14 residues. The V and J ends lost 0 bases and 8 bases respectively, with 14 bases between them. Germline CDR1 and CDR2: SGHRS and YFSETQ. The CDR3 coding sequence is TGCGCCAGCAGCTTGGTTGGGCAGGAAAGGGAAGCTTTCTTT. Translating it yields CASSLVGQEREAFF.

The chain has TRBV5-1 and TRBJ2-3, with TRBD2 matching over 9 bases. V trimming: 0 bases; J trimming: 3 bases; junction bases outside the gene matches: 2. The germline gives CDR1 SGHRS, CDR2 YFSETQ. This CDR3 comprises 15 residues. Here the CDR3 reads CASSLGLAATDTQYF. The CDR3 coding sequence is TGCGCCAGCAGCTTGGGACTAGCGGCAACAGATACGCAGTATTTT.

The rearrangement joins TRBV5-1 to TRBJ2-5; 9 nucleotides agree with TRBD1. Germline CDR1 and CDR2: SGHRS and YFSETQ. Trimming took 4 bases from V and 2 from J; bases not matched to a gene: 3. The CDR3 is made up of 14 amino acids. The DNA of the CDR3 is TGCGCCAGCAGCATCGGGACAGGGCAAGAGACCCAGTACTTC. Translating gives CASSIGTGQETQYF.

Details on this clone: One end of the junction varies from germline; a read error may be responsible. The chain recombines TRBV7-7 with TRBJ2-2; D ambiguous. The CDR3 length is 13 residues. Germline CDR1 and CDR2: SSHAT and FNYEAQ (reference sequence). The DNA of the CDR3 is TGTGCTAGCAGCCCCCACATTACCGGGGAGCTGTTTTTT. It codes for CASSPHITGELFF.

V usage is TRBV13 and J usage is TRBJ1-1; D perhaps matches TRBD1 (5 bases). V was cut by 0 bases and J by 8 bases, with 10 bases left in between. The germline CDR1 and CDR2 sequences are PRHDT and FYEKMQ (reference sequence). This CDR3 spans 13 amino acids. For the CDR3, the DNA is TGTGCCAGCAGCTTAGGCCGGACACGGGAAGCTTTCTTT. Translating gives CASSLGRTREAFF.

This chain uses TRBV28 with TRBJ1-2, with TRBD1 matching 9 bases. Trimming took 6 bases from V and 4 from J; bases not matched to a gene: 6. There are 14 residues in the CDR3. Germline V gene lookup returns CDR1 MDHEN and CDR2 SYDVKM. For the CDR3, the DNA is TGTGCCAGCAGGTCGGGACAGGGAGGCTATGGCTACACCTTC. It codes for CASRSGQGGYGYTF.

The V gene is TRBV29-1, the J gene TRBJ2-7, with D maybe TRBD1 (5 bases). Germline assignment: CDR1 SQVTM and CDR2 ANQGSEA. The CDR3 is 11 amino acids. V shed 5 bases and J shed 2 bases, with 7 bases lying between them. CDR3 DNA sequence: TGCAGCGTTCGACAGACCTACGAGCAGTACTTC. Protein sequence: CSVRQTYEQYF.

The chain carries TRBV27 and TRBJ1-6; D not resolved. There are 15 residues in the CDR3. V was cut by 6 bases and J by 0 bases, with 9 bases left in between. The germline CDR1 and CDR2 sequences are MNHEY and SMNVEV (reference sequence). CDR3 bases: TGTGCCAGCAGCCCGGGAGGCTCCTATAATTCACCCCTCCACTTT. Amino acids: CASSPGGSYNSPLHF.

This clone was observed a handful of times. The chain's CDR3 is CASSIEDGGGQYF. CDR3 nucleotide sequence: TGTGCCAGTAGTATAGAGGACGGAGGGGGACAGTACTTC. The chain uses TRBV19 and TRBJ2-7, with D possibly called TRBD1 or TRBD2 (6 bases each). There are 13 residues in the CDR3. Germline V gene data show CDR1 as LNHDA and CDR2 as SQIVND (reference sequence). V lost 0 bases to trimming and J lost 10 bases, with 13 bases between them.

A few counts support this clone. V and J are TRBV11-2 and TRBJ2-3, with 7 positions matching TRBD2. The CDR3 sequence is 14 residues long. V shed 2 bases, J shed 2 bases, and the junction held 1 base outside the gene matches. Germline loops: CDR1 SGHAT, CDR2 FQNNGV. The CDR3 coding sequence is TGTGCCAGCAGCTTACGGGACTACACAGATACGCAGTATTTT. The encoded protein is CASSLRDYTDTQYF.

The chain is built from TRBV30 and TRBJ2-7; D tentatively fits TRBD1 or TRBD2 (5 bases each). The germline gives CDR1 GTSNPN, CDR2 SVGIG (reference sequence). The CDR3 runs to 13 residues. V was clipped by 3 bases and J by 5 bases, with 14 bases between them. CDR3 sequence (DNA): TGTGCCTGGAGGCGAGGGGTAGGCGACGAGCAGTACTTC. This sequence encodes CAWRRGVGDEQYF.

CDR3 in DNA: TGTGCCAGCAGTTTAAGGCTAGCGGGGGACAAAAACATTCAGTACTTC. It encodes CASSLRLAGDKNIQYF. V and J are TRBV27 and TRBJ2-4; 10 nucleotides match TRBD2. Germline V gives CDR1 MNHEY, CDR2 SMNVEV (reference sequence). Trimming removed 2 bases from V and 3 bases from J; junction bases left unmatched: 4. There are 16 residues in the CDR3.

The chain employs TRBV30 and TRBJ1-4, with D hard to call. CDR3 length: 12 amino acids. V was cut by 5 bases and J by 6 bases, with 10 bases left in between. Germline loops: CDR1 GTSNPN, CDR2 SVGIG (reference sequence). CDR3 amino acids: CAWQYSYEKLFF. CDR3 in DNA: TGTGCCTGGCAATACAGCTATGAAAAACTGTTTTTT.

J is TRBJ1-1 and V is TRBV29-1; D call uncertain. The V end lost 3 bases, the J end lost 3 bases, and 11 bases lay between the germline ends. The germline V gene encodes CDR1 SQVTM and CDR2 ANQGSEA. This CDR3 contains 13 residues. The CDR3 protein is CSVDVTEDTEAFF. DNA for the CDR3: TGCAGCGTTGACGTGACGGAAGACACTGAAGCTTTCTTT.

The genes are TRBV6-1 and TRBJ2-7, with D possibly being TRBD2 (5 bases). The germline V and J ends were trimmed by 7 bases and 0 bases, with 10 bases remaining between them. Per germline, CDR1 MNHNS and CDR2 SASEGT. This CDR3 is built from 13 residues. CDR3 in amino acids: CASIRGGSYEQYF. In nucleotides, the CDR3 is TGTGCCAGCATCCGGGGTGGCTCCTACGAGCAGTACTTC.

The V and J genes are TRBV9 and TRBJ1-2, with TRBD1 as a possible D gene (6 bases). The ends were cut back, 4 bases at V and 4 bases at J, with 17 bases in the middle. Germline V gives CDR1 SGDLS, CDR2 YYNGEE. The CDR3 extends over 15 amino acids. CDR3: CASSLQTGTPYGYTF. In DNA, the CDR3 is TGTGCCAGCAGCCTACAGACAGGAACACCCTATGGCTACACCTTC.

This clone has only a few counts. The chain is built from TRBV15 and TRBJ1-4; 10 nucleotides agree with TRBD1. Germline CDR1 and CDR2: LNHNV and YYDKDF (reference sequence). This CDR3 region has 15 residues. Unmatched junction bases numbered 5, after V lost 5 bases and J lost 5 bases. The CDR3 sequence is CATSWDRGQNEKLFF. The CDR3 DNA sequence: TGTGCCACCAGCTGGGACAGGGGACAAAATGAAAAACTGTTTTTT.

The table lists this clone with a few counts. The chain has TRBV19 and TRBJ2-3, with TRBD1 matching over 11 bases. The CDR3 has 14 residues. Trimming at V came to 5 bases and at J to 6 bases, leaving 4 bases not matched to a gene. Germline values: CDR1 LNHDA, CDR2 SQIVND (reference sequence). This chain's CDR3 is CASSGQGAVDTQYF. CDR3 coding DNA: TGTGCCAGTAGTGGACAGGGGGCGGTTGATACGCAGTATTTT. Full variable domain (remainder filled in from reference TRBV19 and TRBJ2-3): DGGITQSPKYLFRKEGQNVTLSCEQNLNHDAMYWYRQDPGQGLRLIYYSQIVNDFQKGDIAEGYSVSREKKESFPLTVTSAQKNPTAFYLCASSGQGAVDTQYFGPGTRLTVL.

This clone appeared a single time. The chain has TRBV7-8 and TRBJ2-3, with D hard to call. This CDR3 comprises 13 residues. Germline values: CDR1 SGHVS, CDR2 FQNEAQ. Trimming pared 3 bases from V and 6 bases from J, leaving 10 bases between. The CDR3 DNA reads TGTGCCAGCAGCTTTGGGCAAACGGATACGCAGTATTTT. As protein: CASSFGQTDTQYF.

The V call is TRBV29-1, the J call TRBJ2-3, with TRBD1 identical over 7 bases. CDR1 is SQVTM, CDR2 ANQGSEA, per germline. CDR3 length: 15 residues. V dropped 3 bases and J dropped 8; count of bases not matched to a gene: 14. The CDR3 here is CSVDGTEGAWATQYF. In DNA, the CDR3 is TGCAGCGTTGATGGGACAGAGGGCGCATGGGCTACGCAGTATTTT.

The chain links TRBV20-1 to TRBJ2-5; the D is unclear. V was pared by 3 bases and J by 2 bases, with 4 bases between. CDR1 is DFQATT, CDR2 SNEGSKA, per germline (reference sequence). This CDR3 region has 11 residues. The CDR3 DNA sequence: TGCAGTGCTAGCCAACAAGAGACCCAGTACTTC. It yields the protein CSASQQETQYF.

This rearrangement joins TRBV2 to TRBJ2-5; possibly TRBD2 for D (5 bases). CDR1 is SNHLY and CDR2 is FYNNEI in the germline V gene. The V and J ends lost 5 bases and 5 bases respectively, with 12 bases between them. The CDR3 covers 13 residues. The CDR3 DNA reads TGTGCCAGCAGTTCGGCCCGCGGGGAGACCCAGTACTTC. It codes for CASSSARGETQYF.

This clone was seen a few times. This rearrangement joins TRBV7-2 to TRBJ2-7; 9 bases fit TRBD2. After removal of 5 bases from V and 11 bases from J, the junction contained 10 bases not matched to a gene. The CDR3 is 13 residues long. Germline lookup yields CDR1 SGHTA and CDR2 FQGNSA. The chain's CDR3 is CASSLGRRGGEYF. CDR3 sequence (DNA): TGTGCCAGCAGCCTGGGCCGGCGGGGGGGCGAGTACTTC.

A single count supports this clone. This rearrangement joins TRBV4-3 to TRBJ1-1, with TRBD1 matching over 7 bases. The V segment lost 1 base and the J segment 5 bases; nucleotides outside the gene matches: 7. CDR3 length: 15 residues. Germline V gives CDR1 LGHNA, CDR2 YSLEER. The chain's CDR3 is CASSQGVQGRTEAFF. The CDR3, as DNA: TGCGCCAGCAGCCAAGGGGTACAGGGGAGAACTGAAGCTTTCTTT.

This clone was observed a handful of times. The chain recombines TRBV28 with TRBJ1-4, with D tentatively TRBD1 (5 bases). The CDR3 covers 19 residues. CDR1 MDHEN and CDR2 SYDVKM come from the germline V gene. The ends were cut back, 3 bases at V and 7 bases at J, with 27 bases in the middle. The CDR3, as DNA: TGTGCCAGCAGTTTGGGGTTTTTGGGACGTCGGATCGGAGGTGAAAAACTGTTTTTT. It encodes CASSLGFLGRRIGGEKLFF.

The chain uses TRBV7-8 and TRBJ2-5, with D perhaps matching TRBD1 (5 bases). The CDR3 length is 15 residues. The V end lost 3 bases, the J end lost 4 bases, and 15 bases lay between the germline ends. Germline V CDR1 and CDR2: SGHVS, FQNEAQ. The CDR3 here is CASSFQGTRGETQYF. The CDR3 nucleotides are TGTGCCAGCAGCTTTCAGGGCACCCGAGGAGAGACCCAGTACTTC.